The 18 T cell receptor beta chains listed next were all sequenced from one sample in a study of cytomegalovirus exposure and HLA in healthy donors. The PCR contained 60 Vbeta and 13 Jbeta primers. Data came from immunoSEQ multiplex PCR; TCRdb stores just in-frame clones and leaves some out. The repertoire holds 80,000 to 100,000 clones, with about two thirds as singletons. The sequenced material came from PBMCs. Source of these receptors: a man aged 50-60 years in good health and CMV-seronegative.

V usage is TRBV14 and J usage is TRBJ1-4, with D uncertain. This CDR3 is built from 14 residues. Between the trimmed V and J ends, which lost 0 bases and 15 bases, there was a span of 17 bases. Looked up from germline, CDR1 is SGHDN and CDR2 is FVKESK. This CDR3 is CASSQDSLGRDLFF. The CDR3 bases are TGTGCCAGCAGCCAAGATTCCCTAGGGAGGGATTTGTTTTTT.

The gene calls are TRBV2 and TRBJ1-5; 8 nucleotides agree with TRBD1. Germline CDR1 and CDR2: SNHLY and FYNNEI. This CDR3 is built from 13 residues. The junction had 3 bases not matched to a gene; V was cut back by 6 bases and J by 5 bases. CDR3 nucleotides: TGTGCCAGCAGCTTGACAGGGGATCAGCCCCAGCATTTT. Translated: CASSLTGDQPQHF.

V usage is TRBV27 and J usage is TRBJ2-7; tentatively, D is TRBD1 (6 bases). The V gene's germline CDR1 is MNHEY and CDR2 SMNVEV (reference sequence). With 4 bases removed from V and 3 bases from J, the gap between germline ends came to 10 bases. This CDR3 comprises 13 residues. CDR3 region: CASSYRDYYEQYF. In DNA, the CDR3 is TGTGCCAGCAGTTACAGGGATTACTACGAGCAGTACTTC.

CDR3 sequence reads: CASSMGAGSYEQYF. In DNA form, the CDR3 reads TGTGCCAGTAGTATGGGGGCGGGCTCCTACGAGCAGTACTTC. The chain employs TRBV19 and TRBJ2-7, with D tentatively TRBD1 (6 bases). Trimming took 3 bases from V and 0 from J, leaving 9 bases between them. CDR1 is LNHDA, CDR2 SQIVND, per germline (reference sequence). This CDR3 contains 14 residues.

The chain has TRBV7-9 and TRBJ1-4; a possible D gene is TRBD1 (5 bases). CDR3 length equals 15 residues. Trimming pared 1 base from V and 9 bases from J, leaving 15 bases between. Germline values: CDR1 SEHNR, CDR2 FQNEAQ (reference sequence). The DNA of the CDR3 is TGTGCCAGCAGCTTAGAGGATCGGGGGTTTCAAAAACTGTTTTTT. As protein: CASSLEDRGFQKLFF.

The V and J genes are TRBV27 and TRBJ2-5, with 10 positions matching TRBD2. Germline V gene sequence: CDR1 MNHEY, CDR2 SMNVEV (reference sequence). This CDR3 contains 15 residues. V lost 9 bases to trimming and J lost 3 bases; unmatched junction nucleotides: 10. The CDR3 loop reads CARNRTSGWKETQYF. DNA of the CDR3: TGTGCCAGGAATCGGACTAGCGGATGGAAAGAGACCCAGTACTTC.

V is TRBV19 and J is TRBJ2-3, with 9 bases fitting TRBD1. After removal of 3 bases from V and 6 bases from J, the junction contained 4 bases not matched to a gene. The germline CDR1 and CDR2 sequences are LNHDA and SQIVND (reference sequence). The CDR3 is 14 residues long. The CDR3 DNA is TGTGCCAGTAGTATCAACAGGGGGCGTGATACGCAGTATTTT. Translated, it gives CASSINRGRDTQYF.

This chain connects TRBV2 to TRBJ1-1; D unresolved. Germline CDR1 reads SNHLY; CDR2 reads FYNNEI. V shed 4 bases and J shed 7 bases, with 4 bases lying between them. The CDR3 contains 10 residues. CDR3 amino acids: CASSGSEAFF. The CDR3 DNA reads as TGTGCCAGCAGTGGCAGTGAAGCTTTCTTT.

The V gene is TRBV18, the J gene TRBJ2-5; TRBD2 matches 7 bases. The CDR3 spans 15 residues. The J segment lost 3 bases and the V segment lost 4 bases, leaving 8 bases of the junction unmatched. Germline lookup yields CDR1 KGHSH and CDR2 LQKENI. The CDR3 nucleotides read TGTGCCAGCTCACATGCATCTAGCGGCGAAGAGACCCAGTACTTC. As protein: CASSHASSGEETQYF. Together with reference TRBV18 and TRBJ2-5, the CDR3 gives the full variable domain: NAGVMQNPRHLVRRRGQEARLRCSPMKGHSHVYWYRQLPEEGLKFMVYLQKENIIDESGMPKERFSAEFPKEGPSILRIQQVVRGDSAAYFCASSHASSGEETQYFGPGTRLLVL.

This clone turned up a few times. The genes are TRBV7-9 and TRBJ2-7; TRBD2 agrees at 9 bases. CDR1 is SEHNR and CDR2 is FQNEAQ in the germline V gene (reference sequence). This CDR3 region has 15 residues. The ends lost 2 bases at V and 1 base at J; junction bases unmatched: 3. The CDR3 DNA reads as TGTGCCAGCAGCTTAACTAGCGGGCAATCCTACGAGCAGTACTTC. Its translation is CASSLTSGQSYEQYF.

The rearrangement joins TRBV28 to TRBJ1-4; 9 bases map to TRBD1. Germline CDR1 is MDHEN and CDR2 is SYDVKM. The CDR3 covers 17 residues. The J segment lost 8 bases and the V segment lost 6 bases, leaving 16 bases of the junction unmatched. CDR3 DNA sequence: TGTGCCAGCAGCGTCCCGGGACAGGGAAGAGGTTACGAAAAACTGTTTTTT. Protein product: CASSVPGQGRGYEKLFF.

V gene TRBV11-2 combines with J gene TRBJ2-7, with 8 bases matching TRBD2. The trim removed 5 bases at V and 4 bases at J, leaving 7 bases unmatched. The CDR3 extends over 14 amino acids. Germline loops: CDR1 SGHAT, CDR2 FQNNGV. The CDR3 bases are TGTGCCAGCAGCCCTCGGGGGGGCGTTTACGAGCAGTACTTC. This codes for CASSPRGGVYEQYF. The complete variable domain, with remaining parts taken from reference TRBV11-2 and TRBJ2-7, reads EAGVAQSPRYKIIEKRQSVAFWCNPISGHATLYWYQQILGQGPKLLIQFQNNGVVDDSQLPKDRFSAERLKGVDSTLKIQPAKLEDSAVYLCASSPRGGVYEQYFGPGTRLTVT.

The gene calls are TRBV5-4 and TRBJ2-7; 8 bases map to TRBD1. Trimming at V came to 4 bases and at J to 3 bases, leaving 9 bases not matched to a gene. CDR3 length equals 15 residues. Germline V gene lookup returns CDR1 SGHNT and CDR2 YYREEE (reference sequence). The chain's CDR3 is CASSDGGQVLYEQYF. The CDR3 DNA is TGTGCCAGCAGCGACGGGGGACAGGTCCTCTACGAGCAGTACTTC.

The rearrangement uses TRBV2 and TRBJ2-3, with D possibly TRBD1 on 5 matching bases. The length of the CDR3 is 12 residues. Germline-derived CDR1 and CDR2 are SNHLY and FYNNEI. V gave up 8 bases and J gave up 8 bases, with 14 bases separating them. CDR3 region: CASRVTQGTQYF. The CDR3 DNA follows: TGTGCCAGCCGTGTGACCCAGGGTACGCAGTATTTT.

This clone is a singleton in its sample. Being one base from a much bigger clone, this may be a read error. The genes are TRBV7-8 and TRBJ1-1, with unresolved D. CDR3 length: 11 amino acids. The V end lost 6 bases, the J end lost 2 bases, and 4 bases lay between the germline ends. Germline values: CDR1 SGHVS, CDR2 FQNEAQ. This CDR3 is CASSTNTEAFF. The CDR3 DNA reads TGTGCCAGCAGTACTAACACTGAAGCTTTCTTT.

The chain employs TRBV18 and TRBJ2-5, with 8 positions matching TRBD1. V gave up 5 bases and J gave up 4 bases; unmatched junction bases: 9. Germline V gene sequence: CDR1 KGHSH, CDR2 LQKENI. The CDR3 loop spans 15 amino acids. The CDR3 loop reads CASSNDRGEGETQYF. CDR3 in DNA: TGTGCCAGCTCAAACGACAGGGGTGAGGGAGAGACCCAGTACTTC.

V usage is TRBV6-6 and J usage is TRBJ2-3, with 8 bases lining up with TRBD2. This CDR3 has 16 amino acids. CDR1 is MNHNY and CDR2 is SVGAGI in the germline V gene (reference sequence). The V and J ends lost 7 bases and 0 bases, in that order; junction bases with no gene match: 9. CDR3 sequence: CASNSASGFSTDTQYF. CDR3 coding DNA: TGTGCCAGCAATTCGGCTAGCGGGTTTAGCACAGATACGCAGTATTTT.

This clone was observed a handful of times. This chain joins TRBV9 and TRBJ2-1; possibly TRBD1 for D (6 bases). V lost 0 bases and J lost 6, with 13 bases in between. From germline, CDR1 is SGDLS and CDR2 YYNGEE. The CDR3 is made up of 15 amino acids. CDR3 in amino acids: CASSVGTGWANEQFF. CDR3 coding DNA: TGTGCCAGCAGCGTAGGTACAGGGTGGGCCAATGAGCAGTTCTTC.